This T cell receptor (beta chain) is from a study of OX40 agonist ivuxolimab in advanced cancers. General study results and limits: Average numbers of expanded clones were greater in CD8+ T cells than in CD4+.

Concerning this clone: What it binds is not known.

With V trimmed by 1 base and J by 3 bases, 8 bases remained unmatched. Germline V gene sequence: CDR1 SGHVS, CDR2 FNYEAQ. The CDR3 loop spans 17 amino acids. Assay used: immunoSEQ multiplex PCR; TCRdb lists only in-frame clones, some missing. The table includes about 81,000 clones, around 89% detected once. The specimen was CD4+ or CD8+ T cells sorted from blood, collected in a trial of the OX40 agonist ivuxolimab. The rearrangement joins TRBV7-6 to TRBJ1-4; 7 bases fit TRBD1. The receptor was isolated from an adult with an advanced solid tumor such as melanoma, head and neck, liver or kidney cancer. The CDR3 region is CASSLEAGGTANEKLFF. The CDR3 DNA reads as TGTGCCAGCAGCTTAGAAGCAGGGGGGACCGCTAATGAAAAACTGTTTTTT. Together with reference TRBV7-6 and TRBJ1-4, the CDR3 gives the full variable domain: GAGVSQSPRYKVTKRGQDVALRCDPISGHVSLYWYRQALGQGPEFLTYFNYEAQQDKSGLPNDRFSAERPEGSISTLTIQRTEQRDSAMYRCASSLEAGGTANEKLFFGSGTQLSVL.